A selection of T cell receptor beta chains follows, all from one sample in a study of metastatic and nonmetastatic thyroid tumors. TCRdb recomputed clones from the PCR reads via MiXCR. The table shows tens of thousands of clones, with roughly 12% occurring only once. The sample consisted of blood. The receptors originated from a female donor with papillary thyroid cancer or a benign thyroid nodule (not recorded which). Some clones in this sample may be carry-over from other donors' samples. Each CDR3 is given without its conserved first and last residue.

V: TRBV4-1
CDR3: ASSRQGSNQPQH

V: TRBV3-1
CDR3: ASSQQRGGGYT

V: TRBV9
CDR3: ASSLLQGYGYT

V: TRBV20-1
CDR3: SAIKGRFNGYT

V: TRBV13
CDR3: ASSRVIEMWVRQVSKDRETQY

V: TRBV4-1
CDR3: ASSQGSGGHTEAF

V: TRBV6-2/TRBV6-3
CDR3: ASRLATGASGSNVLT

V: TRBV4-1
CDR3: ASSQDPAGGATDTQY

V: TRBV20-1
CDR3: SAPTGVGEQY

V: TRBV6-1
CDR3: ASSSPATFNYGYT

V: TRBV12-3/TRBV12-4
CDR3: ASIFSRSVRNTEAF

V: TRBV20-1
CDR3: SAPFSGISTDTQY

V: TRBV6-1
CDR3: ASRVTMGEKLF

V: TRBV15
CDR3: ATSRSTGLAGGPSNEQF

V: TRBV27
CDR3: ASRRRLAGGSNTGELF

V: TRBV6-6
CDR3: ASSYRVSGYNSPLH

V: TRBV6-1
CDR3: ASSAPGMRETQY

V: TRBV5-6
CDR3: ASSLSGTGNYGYT

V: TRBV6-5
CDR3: ASRYSRGSNQPQH

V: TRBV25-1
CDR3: ATRTSYEQY

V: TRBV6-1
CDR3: ASKEGTSGGNEQF

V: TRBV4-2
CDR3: ASSHLGDSLNQPQH

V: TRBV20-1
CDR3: SARKGGLGYEQY

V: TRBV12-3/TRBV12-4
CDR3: ASSFSGQGISEQY

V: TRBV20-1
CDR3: SARDGTTHYNEQF

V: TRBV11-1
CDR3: ASSLDGGRGRLAGQF

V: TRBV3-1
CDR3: ASSSPVEAF

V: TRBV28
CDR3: ASFPWGQGGHQPQH

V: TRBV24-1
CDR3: ATSGGPGYGYT

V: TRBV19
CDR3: ASSKKGVVNDQY

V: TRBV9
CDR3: ASSLEGGRSKLF

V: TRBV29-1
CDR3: SVSEGWGLYGYT

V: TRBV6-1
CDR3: ASTRTAGYT

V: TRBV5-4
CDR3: ASSGAVEGVRGEQY

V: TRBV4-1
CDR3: ASSKGGTQETQH

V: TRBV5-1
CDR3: ASSQPVTLNTGELF

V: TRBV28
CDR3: ASSSARVGIGEQY

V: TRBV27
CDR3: ASSSMGQREKLF

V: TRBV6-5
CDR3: ASSYRGYEKLF

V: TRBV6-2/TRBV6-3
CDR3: ASSYPTEKLF

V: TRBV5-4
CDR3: ATSPGGRTYEQY

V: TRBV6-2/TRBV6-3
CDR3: ASRGTGLAEYNEQF

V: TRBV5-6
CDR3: ASSWGTSRGQPQH